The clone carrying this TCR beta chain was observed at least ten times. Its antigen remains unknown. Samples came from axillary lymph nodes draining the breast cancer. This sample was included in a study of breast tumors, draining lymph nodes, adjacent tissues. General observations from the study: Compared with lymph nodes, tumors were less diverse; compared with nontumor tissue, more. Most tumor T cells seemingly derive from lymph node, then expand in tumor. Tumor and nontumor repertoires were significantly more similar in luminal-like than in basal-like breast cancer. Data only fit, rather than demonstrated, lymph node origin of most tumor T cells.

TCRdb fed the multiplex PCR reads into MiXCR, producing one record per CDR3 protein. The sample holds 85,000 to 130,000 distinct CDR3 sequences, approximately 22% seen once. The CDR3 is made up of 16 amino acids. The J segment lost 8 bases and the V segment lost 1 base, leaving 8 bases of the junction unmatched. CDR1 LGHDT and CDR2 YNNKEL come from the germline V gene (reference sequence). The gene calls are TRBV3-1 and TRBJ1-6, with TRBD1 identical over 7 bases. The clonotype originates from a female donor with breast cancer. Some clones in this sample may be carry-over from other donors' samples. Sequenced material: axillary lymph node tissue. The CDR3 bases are TGTGCCAGCAGCCAAGTTGGGACAGCCGGAGATTCACCCCTCCACTTT. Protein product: CASSQVGTAGDSPLHF.